Presented here are 29 T cell receptor beta chains from one specimen sequenced in a study of blood T cells in healthy people across ages. The use of a sample-barcoded 5' primer and a J-beta primer mix characterized a second PCR of about 7 to 12 cycles. TCRdb fed the 5' RACE reads into MiXCR, producing one record per CDR3 protein. This sample has some 900,000 distinct CDR3 sequences, with 29% found just once. The source material was blood. These receptors were obtained from a woman of 80 years or more in good health.

The chain couples TRBV10-3 to TRBJ2-2, with TRBD2 matching 7 bases. The CDR3 runs 13 residues. Germline V gives CDR1 ENHRY, CDR2 SYGVKD. V lost 11 bases, J lost 4 bases, and 7 bases stayed unmatched. In nucleotides, the CDR3 is TGTGCCCTCGGAACGGGGGGCACCGGGGAGCTGTTTTTT. Protein: CALGTGGTGELFF.

The V and J genes are TRBV20-1 and TRBJ2-3; D is possibly TRBD1 or TRBD2 (5 bases each). The CDR3 contains 13 residues. The germline gives CDR1 DFQATT, CDR2 SNEGSKA (reference sequence). Trimming stripped 6 bases from V and 5 bases from J, with 15 bases between. CDR3: CSAAQQGRDTQYF. The CDR3 DNA follows: TGCAGTGCAGCTCAGCAGGGACGAGATACGCAGTATTTT.

V is TRBV11-1 and J is TRBJ1-1; D uncertain. The germline CDR1 and CDR2 sequences are SGHAT and FQDESV (reference sequence). V was clipped by 2 bases and J by 5 bases, with 9 bases between them. The CDR3 consists of 13 residues. The CDR3 sequence is CASSLHLWTEAFF. The DNA for the CDR3 is TGTGCCAGCAGCTTACATTTGTGGACTGAAGCTTTCTTT. The entire variable domain, with the rest obtained from reference TRBV11-1 and TRBJ1-1, is as follows: EAEVAQSPRYKITEKSQAVAFWCDPISGHATLYWYRQILGQGPELLVQFQDESVVDDSQLPKDRFSAERLKGVDSTLKIQPAELGDSAMYLCASSLHLWTEAFFGQGTRLTVV.

This clonotype showed up just a few times. The V gene is TRBV7-8, the J gene TRBJ2-1; no firm D call. The CDR3 consists of 15 residues. The ends were cut back, 4 bases at V and 5 bases at J, with 15 bases in the middle. CDR1 and CDR2 (germline): SGHVS, FQNEAQ. The DNA of the CDR3 is TGTGCCAGCAGCTCCTCGGGTCCAACCCACAATGAGCAGTTCTTC. This codes for CASSSSGPTHNEQFF.

This clonotype appeared a single time. The V and J genes are TRBV11-2 and TRBJ2-7; 11 bases are a match to TRBD2. The DNA end is a closer match to TRBJ2-5, so the J assignment may be wrong. CDR1 and CDR2 from the germline V gene are SGHAT and FQNNGV. The CDR3 contains 17 residues. The CDR3 DNA sequence: TGTGCCAGCAGCCTGGGGACTAGCGGCAACTCGCAAGAGACCCAGTACTTC. The encoded protein is CASSLGTSGNSQETQYF.

This clonotype was counted many times. The chain uses TRBV18 and TRBJ2-4, with TRBD1 matching 8 bases. V lost 3 bases to trimming and J lost 8 bases; unmatched junction nucleotides: 6. The CDR3 runs 14 residues. Per the germline V gene, CDR1 is KGHSH and CDR2 is LQKENI. The CDR3, as DNA: TGTGCCAGCTCACCGCGACAGGGGACGGACATTCAGTACTTC. Protein sequence: CASSPRQGTDIQYF.

This clonotype has a handful of counts. The chain is built from TRBV20-1 and TRBJ2-1; 9 positions match TRBD2. V lost 3 bases, J lost 8 bases, and 8 bases stayed unmatched. Germline assignment: CDR1 DFQATT and CDR2 SNEGSKA (reference sequence). CDR3 length equals 14 residues. DNA of the CDR3: TGCAGTGCTAGTCGTAGCGGGAGAGCAGATGAGCAGTTCTTC. Its translation is CSASRSGRADEQFF.

On this clonotype: A much larger clone sits a single nucleotide away, making a read error possible. The chain joins TRBV28 to TRBJ2-5; D is possibly TRBD2 (7 bases). The CDR3 totals 16 residues. Germline lookup yields CDR1 MDHEN and CDR2 SYDVKM. V was shortened by 3 bases and J by 9 bases, with 23 bases between the two germline ends. The CDR3 here is CASSFPTRGGDRAQYF. The CDR3 DNA sequence: TGTGCCAGCAGTTTTCCGACTAGGGGGGGGGATAGGGCCCAGTACTTC.

This clonotype was counted many times. The rearrangement uses TRBV5-6 and TRBJ2-1, with TRBD2 matching over 9 bases. Germline values: CDR1 SGHDT, CDR2 YYEEEE. This CDR3 is built from 16 residues. Trimming took 0 bases from V and 6 from J; bases not matched to a gene: 7. The CDR3: CASSLVGGGAGNEQFF. The CDR3 DNA is TGTGCCAGCAGCTTGGTCGGCGGGGGGGCTGGCAATGAGCAGTTCTTC.

The chain joins TRBV27 to TRBJ2-1; D might be TRBD2 (5 bases). Matching the DNA end better, TRBJ2-7 makes the J call doubtful. This CDR3 has 15 amino acids. Germline CDR1 is MNHEY and CDR2 is SMNVEV (reference sequence). The CDR3 coding sequence is TGTGCCCGCGCTGATCAAGGGAGCTCCTACAATGAGCAGTACTTC. The encoded protein is CARADQGSSYNEQYF.

This clonotype has at least ten counts. The V and J genes are TRBV20-1 and TRBJ2-7; TRBD2 matches at 9 bases. Per the germline V gene, CDR1 is DFQATT and CDR2 is SNEGSKA (reference sequence). The V gene end was trimmed by 3 bases and the J gene end by 0 bases; junction bases not matched to a gene: 9. The CDR3 consists of 16 residues. The CDR3 bases are TGCAGTGCTAGTATTAGCGGGGGATCTCGCTCCTACGAGCAGTACTTC. Translating it yields CSASISGGSRSYEQYF.

This clonotype was found a few times. The rearrangement joins TRBV6-5 to TRBJ1-1; weak D call: TRBD1 (5 bases). This CDR3 has 14 residues. V dropped 6 bases and J dropped 1 base, with 12 bases sitting between them. In germline, CDR1 is MNHEY, CDR2 SVGAGI. The CDR3 nucleotides are TGTGCCAGCAGCAGACAGAGATCGAACACTGAAGCTTTCTTT. Translation gives CASSRQRSNTEAFF.

The V call is TRBV5-6, the J call TRBJ2-2, with 9 bases matching TRBD1. With 3 bases clipped from V and 5 bases from J, the junction kept 5 bases outside the gene matches. The CDR3 length is 15 residues. Germline V CDR1 and CDR2: SGHDT, YYEEEE. The CDR3 coding sequence is TGTGCCAGCAGCTCCGGGACAGGGAGGACCGGGGAGCTGTTTTTT. Its translation: CASSSGTGRTGELFF.

The chain is built from TRBV12-3 or TRBV12-4 and TRBJ1-5, with TRBD1 as a possible D gene (6 bases). Trimming shortened V by 6 bases and J by 0 bases, and 12 bases separated the two germline ends. This CDR3 has 15 residues. CDR3 DNA sequence: TGTGCCAGCAGGGAACAGGGCGTTAGCAATCAGCCCCAGCATTTT. It is translated as CASREQGVSNQPQHF.

This clonotype was found many times. The chain recombines TRBV3-1 with TRBJ2-1, with 9 bases matching TRBD1. Germline trimming cut 3 bases from V and 9 bases from J; bases unmatched to any gene: 9. The CDR3 contains 15 residues. Germline lookup yields CDR1 LGHDT and CDR2 YNNKEL (reference sequence). The CDR3: CASSHTGQGAIEQFF. CDR3 coding DNA: TGTGCCAGCAGCCATACGGGACAGGGAGCAATTGAGCAGTTCTTC.

Many counts were recorded for this clonotype. The chain is built from TRBV5-1 and TRBJ1-2, with 8 bases lining up with TRBD1. Trimming at V came to 4 bases and at J to 6 bases, leaving 11 bases not matched to a gene. The CDR3 is made up of 15 amino acids. CDR1 is SGHRS and CDR2 is YFSETQ in the germline V gene. CDR3 region: CASSREDRDLDGYTF. The DNA of the CDR3 is TGCGCCAGCAGCAGAGAGGACAGGGACCTTGATGGCTACACCTTC.

A note on this clonotype: A read error may be the cause here, since a much bigger clone is one base away. The genes are TRBV4-2 and TRBJ2-5, with D maybe TRBD2 (6 bases). The CDR3 spans 15 residues. Germline CDR1 is LGHNA and CDR2 is YNFKEQ. V was trimmed by 2 bases and J by 7 bases, leaving 17 bases between them. The CDR3 protein is CASSQSQGNGGTQYF. The CDR3 DNA follows: TGTGCCAGCAGCCAATCCCAGGGTAACGGGGGGACCCAGTACTTC.

A note on this clonotype: At one end, the junction sequence differs from germline, possibly due to a read error. CDR3 sequence reads: CASSEVAEGEQFF. The CDR3, as DNA: TGTGCCAGCAGTGAAGTCGCAGAGGGTGAGCAATTCTTC. The J gene is TRBJ2-1, the V gene TRBV6-1; the D gene is possibly TRBD2 (5 bases). This CDR3 has 13 residues. Germline-derived CDR1 and CDR2 are MNHNS and SASEGT.

Concerning this clonotype: A much larger clone lies a single base off, so this may be a read error. V usage is TRBV6-2 or TRBV6-3 and J usage is TRBJ1-2; no definite D call. CDR3 length equals 14 residues. The germline V gene encodes CDR1 MNHEY and CDR2 SVGEGT. CDR3 DNA: TGTACCAGCAGAGAAAAGCAACGGTTCTATGGCTACACCTTC. It specifies CTSREKQRFYGYTF.

This clonotype was found many times. CDR3: CASLPRGGWYNEQFF. DNA for the CDR3: TGTGCCAGCTTACCTAGGGGGGGATGGTACAATGAGCAGTTCTTC. The chain is built from TRBV27 and TRBJ2-1; D might be TRBD2 (7 bases). The V gene lost 8 bases and the J gene lost 4 bases, with 18 bases spanning the gap. There are 15 residues in the CDR3. Germline CDR1 and CDR2: MNHEY and SMNVEV (reference sequence).

Regarding this clonotype: One end of the junction varies from germline; a read error may be responsible. J is TRBJ1-5 and V is TRBV6-2 or TRBV6-3, with D maybe TRBD1 (6 bases). The CDR3 spans 15 residues. The germline gives CDR1 MNHEY, CDR2 SVGEGT. The CDR3 is CVSSRGHVSNQPQHF. The DNA of the CDR3 is TGTGTCAGCAGTCGGGGACATGTGAGCAATCAGCCCCAGCATTTT.

Many counts were recorded for this clonotype. The chain links TRBV5-1 to TRBJ2-7; the match to TRBD1 covers 9 bases. CDR1 and CDR2 from the germline V gene are SGHRS and YFSETQ. The V and J ends lost 3 bases and 4 bases, in that order; junction bases with no gene match: 11. This CDR3 spans 16 amino acids. The DNA for the CDR3 is TGCGCCAGCAGCTCGCACCCAGGACAGGGGTTTTACGAGCAGTACTTC. This encodes CASSSHPGQGFYEQYF.

V usage is TRBV4-3 and J usage is TRBJ2-2; either TRBD1 or TRBD2 may fit D (5 bases each). Germline V gene data show CDR1 as LGHNA and CDR2 as YSLEER. The V end lost 1 base, the J end lost 3 bases, and 9 bases lay between the germline ends. The CDR3 length is 15 residues. Here the CDR3 reads CASSQGGMYTGELFF. The CDR3 nucleotides are TGCGCCAGCAGCCAAGGGGGGATGTACACCGGGGAGCTGTTTTTT.

The chain recombines TRBV3-1 with TRBJ1-5, with D hard to call. The CDR3 has 13 residues. V was pared by 1 base and J by 8 bases, with 9 bases between. The germline V gene has CDR1 LGHDT and CDR2 YNNKEL (reference sequence). CDR3 protein: CASSQGPQEPQHF. CDR3 nucleotide sequence: TGTGCCAGCAGCCAAGGGCCACAAGAGCCCCAGCATTTT.

In this sample, this clonotype turned up many times. The CDR3 sequence: CASSIDRFSYEQYF. For the CDR3, the DNA is TGTGCCAGCAGCATAGACAGATTCTCCTACGAGCAGTACTTC. The V and J genes are TRBV12-3 or TRBV12-4 and TRBJ2-7; tentatively, D is TRBD1 (5 bases). This CDR3 has 14 amino acids. The germline V and J ends were trimmed by 6 bases and 0 bases, with 12 bases remaining between them.

Only a few counts were recorded for this clonotype. The chain links TRBV4-1 to TRBJ1-1; D is ambiguous. In germline, CDR1 is MGHRA, CDR2 YSYEKL. V was clipped by 0 bases and J by 2 bases, with 10 bases between them. The CDR3 is 15 residues long. The CDR3: CASSQEGIGNTEAFF. In DNA form, the CDR3 reads TGCGCCAGCAGCCAAGAGGGTATAGGTAACACTGAAGCTTTCTTT.

This clonotype was recorded a few times. The V and J genes are TRBV30 and TRBJ1-2; 9 nucleotides agree with TRBD1. Germline loops: CDR1 GTSNPN, CDR2 SVGIG (reference sequence). The CDR3 spans 13 residues. The J segment lost 3 bases and the V segment lost 4 bases, leaving 3 bases of the junction unmatched. In nucleotides, the CDR3 is TGTGCCTGGACCGGGACAGGGTACTATGGCTACACCTTC. Protein: CAWTGTGYYGYTF. Filled out from reference TRBV30 and TRBJ1-2, the complete variable domain reads SQTIHQWPATLVQPVGSPLSLECTVEGTSNPNLYWYRQAAGRGLQLLFYSVGIGQISSEVPQNLSASRPQDRQFILSSKKLLLSDSGFYLCAWTGTGYYGYTFGSGTRLTVV.

About this clonotype itself: One junction end does not reproduce the germline sequence, and a read error may be involved. The chain employs TRBV15 and TRBJ2-5, with D possibly matching TRBD2 (5 bases). In germline, CDR1 is LNHNV, CDR2 YYDKDF (reference sequence). The CDR3 totals 12 residues. The CDR3 reads CATSSNGLAQYF. The CDR3 DNA reads as TGTGCCACCAGCAGTAACGGTCTAGCACAGTACTTT.

The chain is built from TRBV24-1 and TRBJ2-7, with D tentatively TRBD2 (6 bases). The J call may be incorrect, as the DNA end agrees better with TRBJ2-5. Germline V lookup: CDR1 KGHDR, CDR2 SFDVKD. The CDR3 extends over 16 amino acids. CDR3 coding DNA: TGTGCCACCAGTGATTTGGGGACCGAGGAGGGAGAGACCCAGTACTTC. As protein: CATSDLGTEEGETQYF.